The sequence of this TCR beta chain was determined in a study of blood T cells in healthy people across ages (dated by TCRdb to the mid-2010s). As for the study more broadly: Template switching captured roughly one uniquely barcoded TCR beta cDNA molecule per two T cells in model experiments. The donors were divided into four age groups: young (average roughly 17 years), middle-aged (about 39), aged (approximately 59) and long-lived (nearly 85). To avoid experimental bias, donors of different ages were distributed randomly across sequencing lanes. Two additional independent replicas of 1 million unique cDNA reads from the same blood draw were analyzed for two donors (one aged 18 to 29 and one aged 80 or older). Age-related changes in TCR beta repertoire diversity were measured in the study by deep sequencing normalized with unique cDNA molecular identifiers. Here is what the overall study found, with its caveats: Bulk unsorted PBMC profiling prevented conclusive comparison of naive and antigen-experienced compartments. A strong correlation was found between observed TCR beta diversity and the percentage of naive T cells measured by flow cytometry. Estimates of total diversity based on one million sequenced T cells were regarded as lower bounds and as underestimates. Compared with the aged group, the long-lived group had more naive CD4+ T cells, fewer expanded clones and increased TCR diversity, a pattern suggesting age selection. Because donor CMV infection status was unknown, age-related changes in expanded clonotypes were potentially confounded. Observed TCR beta diversity per million T cells fell roughly linearly with age, and a significant reduction was already apparent by age around 40.

Donors were 35 to 40 systemically healthy Caucasian individuals from Russia aged roughly 6 to 90 years. Approximately 11 milliliters of peripheral blood were drawn from each donor into EDTA-treated Vacutainer tubes. Ficoll-Paque density-gradient centrifugation was used to isolate PBMCs, with at least 6 million obtained per sample. Total RNA, at least 6 micrograms per sample, was extracted from PBMCs with Trizol reagent. The percentages of naive CD45RAhigh/CD27high T cells were determined by flow cytometry on a PBMC aliquot from every donor. Library preparation used 5' RACE. The sequencing machine was an Illumina HiSeq 2500. A second PCR of about 6 to 12 cycles was run with a J-beta primer mix and a sample-barcoded 5' primer. A unique molecular identifier was introduced onto each TCR beta cDNA molecule by a template-switch 5' adaptor carrying 12 random nucleotides. At least 2.5 million CDR3-containing paired-end reads were obtained from each sample. First-strand cDNA synthesis was performed from all RNA using the Mint cDNA synthesis kit, with priming by a TRBC-specific oligonucleotide. After uracil-DNA glycosylase treatment, a first 18-cycle PCR used universal primers M1SS and BC2_uni_R on all cDNA. The authors' analysis ran thus. Normalization of each sample was performed by random selection of 1 million high-quality reads, each carrying a distinct molecular identifier. Reads with shared molecular identifiers were discarded instead of being binned into consensus sequences. MiTCR, with a Q25 quality threshold and the strictest error-elimination algorithm, was used for CDR3 identification, clonotype clustering and error correction. A nonparametric unseen species model using Euler transformation provided a lower-bound estimate of total TCR beta diversity. The public reads were reanalyzed by TCRdb: fastp trimming at Q25, MiXCR alignment, in-frame beta chains only. Entries are consolidated by CDR3 protein sequence, retaining the most common genes and DNA. None of the V and J calls come from the authors' own analysis; TCRdb made them. The sample table contains hundreds of thousands of distinct CDR3 sequences; only one count was recorded for less than 45% of them. Of the sample, approximately 29% falls within the top ten clones.

In this sample, this clonotype turned up many times. The clone's antigen remains unknown. Qualities for individual bases were not recorded, and no much larger clone is one base off. The sample taken for sequencing was blood. The receptor was derived from a man older than 75 in good health.

The encoded CDR3 is CASSPPAGLDRELFF. The nucleotides are TGTGCCAGCTCACCACCGGCGGGACTAGACCGGGAGCTGTTTTTT. The chain joins TRBV18 to TRBJ2-2; TRBD2 lines up with 8 middle nucleotides. V trim: 0 bases; J trim: 9 bases; unmatched bases: 6. CDR1 and CDR2, per the germline V gene, are KGHSH and LQKENI. The CDR3, cysteine through phenylalanine, is 15 amino acids long. Just the 45-base CDR3 DNA is kept, in frame starting at base 1.